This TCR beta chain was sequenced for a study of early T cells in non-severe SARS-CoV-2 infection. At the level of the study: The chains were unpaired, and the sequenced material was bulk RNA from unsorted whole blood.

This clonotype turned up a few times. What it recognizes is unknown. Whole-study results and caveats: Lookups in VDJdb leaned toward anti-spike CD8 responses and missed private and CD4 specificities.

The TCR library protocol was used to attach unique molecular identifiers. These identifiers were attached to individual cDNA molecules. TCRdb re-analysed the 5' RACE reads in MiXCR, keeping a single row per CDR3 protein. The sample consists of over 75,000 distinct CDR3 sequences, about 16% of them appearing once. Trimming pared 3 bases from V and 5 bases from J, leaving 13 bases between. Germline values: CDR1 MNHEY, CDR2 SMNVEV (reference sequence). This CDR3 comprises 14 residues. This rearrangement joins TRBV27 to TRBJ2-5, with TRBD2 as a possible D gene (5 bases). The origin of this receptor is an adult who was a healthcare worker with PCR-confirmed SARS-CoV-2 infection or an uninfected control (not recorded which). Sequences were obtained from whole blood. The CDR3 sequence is CASSLNRGDETQYF. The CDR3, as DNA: TGTGCCAGCAGTTTGAATCGGGGTGACGAGACCCAGTACTTC.